The clone carrying this TCR beta chain has more than one count but fewer than ten. Its antigen is unknown. The sample belongs to a study of identical twins. Study-level results: Cross-sectional statistical analysis, not tracking of the same donors, underpinned the conclusions.

Each CDR3 protein gets one entry after TCRdb re-called the 5' RACE reads with MiXCR. The sample carries some 240,000 distinct CDR3 sequences, 10% recorded once. V lost 4 bases and J lost 2, with 13 bases in between. Per the germline V gene, CDR1 is SGHAT and CDR2 is FQNNGV. The CDR3 totals 15 residues. The TCR was taken from a man aged 45-65 years in good health. Specimen: memory T cells sorted from blood. This sequence joins TRBV11-2 and TRBJ2-3; D remains unclear. Here the CDR3 DNA reads TGTGCCAGCAGCTCGGCTGGGCAGACCACAGATACGCAGTATTTT. Amino acid sequence: CASSSAGQTTDTQYF.